Listed here is a single T cell receptor beta chain. This entry comes from a study of cytotoxic CD8 clonotypes in ibrutinib-treated CLL. The authors obtained roughly 2 micrograms of genomic DNA from cryopreserved PBMCs for TCR beta libraries. The length of the CDR3 is 15 residues. V shed 5 bases, J shed 0 bases, and the junction held 3 bases outside the gene matches. The germline V gene encodes CDR1 WNHNN and CDR2 SYGVQD (reference sequence). Data came from immunoSEQ multiplex PCR; TCRdb stores just in-frame clones and leaves some out. This sample has 30,000 to 40,000 clones, with around 70% found just once.

This TCR was sampled from a human donor with chronic lymphocytic leukemia. The chain carries TRBV10-1 and TRBJ2-1, with TRBD2 matching over 8 bases. Sequencing was performed on PBMCs, taken at disease progression, from a patient treated with ibrutinib. The chain's CDR3 is CASSLAGSSYNEQFF. CDR3 in DNA: TGCGCCAGCAGTTTAGCGGGGAGCTCCTACAATGAGCAGTTCTTC.